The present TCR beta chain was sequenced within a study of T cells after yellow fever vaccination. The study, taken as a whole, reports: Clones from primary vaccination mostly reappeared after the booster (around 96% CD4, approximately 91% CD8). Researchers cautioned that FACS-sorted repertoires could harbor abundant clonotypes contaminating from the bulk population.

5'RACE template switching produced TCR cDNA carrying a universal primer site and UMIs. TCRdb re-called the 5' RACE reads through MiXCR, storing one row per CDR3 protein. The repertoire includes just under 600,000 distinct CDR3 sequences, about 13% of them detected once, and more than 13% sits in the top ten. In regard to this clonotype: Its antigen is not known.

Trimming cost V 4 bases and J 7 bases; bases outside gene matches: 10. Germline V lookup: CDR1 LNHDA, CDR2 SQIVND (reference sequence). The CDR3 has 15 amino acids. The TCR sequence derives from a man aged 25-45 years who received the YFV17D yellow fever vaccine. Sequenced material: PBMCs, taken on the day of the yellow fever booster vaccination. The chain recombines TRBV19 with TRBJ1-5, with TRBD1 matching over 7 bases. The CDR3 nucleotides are TGTGCCAGTAGTACCATCGGGACAGCCTTACAGCCCCAGCATTTT. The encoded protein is CASSTIGTALQPQHF.